The 18 T cell receptor beta chains listed next were all sequenced from one sample in a study of molecular identifiers for immune sequencing clone quantification. From the PCR reads, TCRdb called clonotypes with MiXCR, one entry per CDR3 protein. The table has about 10,000 distinct CDR3 sequences, roughly a sixth seen once. Sequencing was done on a sample of naive CD8+ T cells from blood, with Jurkat cell RNA spiked in. Subset reported: FACS-sorted CD8+CD4-CCR7+CD45RA+ naive T cells. The receptors were sampled from a human donor in good health. Some libraries in this study had Jurkat cell RNA spiked in.

This clonotype is categorized as medium-sized. The chain links TRBV4-1 to TRBJ1-5; no definite D call. Germline values: CDR1 MGHRA, CDR2 YSYEKL. The CDR3 sequence is 16 residues long. V lost 0 bases to trimming and J lost 5 bases, with 14 bases between them. CDR3 region: CASSQEGDDIDQPQHF. CDR3 nucleotide sequence: TGCGCCAGCAGCCAAGAAGGCGACGACATCGATCAGCCCCAGCATTTT.

This clonotype was counted ten times or more. The chain combines TRBV5-1 with TRBJ2-1, with 9 positions matching TRBD2. The germline CDR1 and CDR2 sequences are SGHRS and YFSETQ. V trimming: 4 bases; J trimming: 8 bases; junction bases outside the gene matches: 13. This CDR3 is built from 16 residues. The CDR3 spells CASSLEFAGGPDEQFF. CDR3 DNA: TGCGCCAGCAGCCTGGAGTTTGCGGGAGGGCCCGATGAGCAGTTCTTC.

In this sample, this clonotype turned up many times. The J gene is TRBJ1-2, the V gene TRBV28; D is possibly TRBD1 (6 bases). V was cut by 6 bases and J by 1 base, with 15 bases left in between. CDR1 and CDR2 from the germline V gene are MDHEN and SYDVKM. The CDR3 covers 15 residues. The CDR3 DNA is TGTGCCAGCAGATTTCGACAGGCTATTAACTATGGCTACACCTTC. Protein: CASRFRQAINYGYTF.

In its sample, this clonotype is medium-sized. The chain is built from TRBV14 and TRBJ2-1; tentatively, D is TRBD1 (7 bases). The CDR3 runs to 14 residues. Trimming took off 4 bases at V and 7 bases at J, with 14 bases between the two ends. Germline V lookup: CDR1 SGHDN, CDR2 FVKESK. The CDR3 sequence: CASSPLPGGNEQFF. CDR3 coding DNA: TGTGCCAGCAGCCCCCTGCCAGGGGGGAATGAGCAGTTCTTC.

The V call is TRBV4-2, the J call TRBJ2-1; 7 nucleotides align to TRBD2. CDR1 is LGHNA, CDR2 YNFKEQ, per germline. The ends lost 0 bases at V and 7 bases at J; junction bases unmatched: 12. CDR3 length: 17 amino acids. This chain's CDR3 is CASSQDHVTSETNEQFF. The DNA of the CDR3 is TGTGCCAGCAGCCAAGATCACGTAACTAGCGAGACTAATGAGCAGTTCTTC.

This clonotype was found many times. This rearrangement joins TRBV4-1 to TRBJ1-5; a possible D gene is TRBD1 (6 bases). CDR1 and CDR2 from the germline V gene are MGHRA and YSYEKL. The CDR3 is 16 amino acids. V was cut by 1 base and J by 6 bases, with 16 bases left in between. The CDR3 DNA sequence: TGCGCCAGCAGCCAAGTGCCACAGGGAGGTTTTCAGCCCCAGCATTTT. Translation: CASSQVPQGGFQPQHF.

This clonotype showed up many times. This sequence joins TRBV6-5 and TRBJ2-5; TRBD2 might be the D (6 bases). V was pared by 0 bases and J by 4 bases, with 6 bases between. CDR1 MNHEY and CDR2 SVGAGI come from the germline V gene. This CDR3 is 13 amino acids long. The CDR3 here is CASSYSGGETQYF. The CDR3 DNA follows: TGTGCCAGCAGTTACTCGGGGGGAGAGACCCAGTACTTC.

In this sample, this clonotype turned up a few times. The CDR3 sequence: CASSCQHRSSSWYEQFF. The CDR3 coding sequence is TGTGCCAGCAGCTGCCAACACCGTAGCAGTAGTTGGTATGAGCAGTTCTTC. V and J are TRBV7-3 and TRBJ2-1; D is ambiguous. This CDR3 contains 17 residues. Between the trimmed V and J ends, which lost 4 bases and 8 bases, there was a span of 24 bases. Germline V gene data show CDR1 as SGHTA and CDR2 as FQGTGA. The whole variable domain, filled in from reference TRBV7-3 and TRBJ2-1, reads GAGVSQTPSNKVTEKGKYVELRCDPISGHTALYWYRQSLGQGPEFLIYFQGTGAADDSGLPNDRFFAVRPEGSVSTLKIQRTERGDSAVYLCASSCQHRSSSWYEQFFGPGTRLTVL.

This clonotype is judged medium-sized. The V gene is TRBV23-1, the J gene TRBJ2-6, with D tentatively TRBD2 (6 bases). TRBV23-1 is reported as an ORF; its role is uncertain. CDR3 length: 18 amino acids. V lost 0 bases, J lost 0 bases, and 12 bases lay in between. The CDR3 region is CASSQSRGRPSGANVLTF. Written as DNA, the CDR3 is TGCGCCAGCAGTCAATCGCGGGGTCGCCCCTCTGGGGCCAACGTCCTGACTTTC.

This clonotype was found once. A much larger clone differs by one base, so this may be a read error. The chain links TRBV5-6 to TRBJ2-2; D unresolved. CDR1 is SGHDT, CDR2 YYEEEE, per germline. The CDR3 runs 12 residues. The chain's CDR3 is CASGLSTGELFF. CDR3 bases: TGTGCCAGCGGCTTGAGCACCGGGGAGCTGTTTTTT.

In this sample, this clonotype is medium-sized. The chain employs TRBV30 and TRBJ2-3, with D unclear. The CDR3 is 13 residues long. The ends were cut back, 2 bases at V and 3 bases at J, with 9 bases in the middle. From germline, CDR1 is GTSNPN and CDR2 SVGIG (reference sequence). The CDR3 loop is CAWSITGTDTQYF. The CDR3 bases are TGTGCCTGGAGTATCACTGGGACAGATACGCAGTATTTT.

The chain is built from TRBV13 and TRBJ1-2; no clear D gene. V was trimmed by 0 bases and J by 4 bases, leaving 9 bases between them. This CDR3 contains 14 residues. Germline-derived CDR1 and CDR2 are PRHDT and FYEKMQ (reference sequence). CDR3 loop: CASSLGIEPYGYTF. The CDR3 nucleotides read TGTGCCAGCAGCTTAGGCATTGAACCCTATGGCTACACCTTC.

The sample holds a few counts of this clonotype. The chain has TRBV7-9 and TRBJ2-7, with a weak D call TRBD2 (5 bases). The CDR3 totals 17 residues. Germline V gives CDR1 SEHNR, CDR2 FQNEAQ (reference sequence). Between the trimmed V and J ends, which lost 8 bases and 0 bases, there was a span of 23 bases. DNA of the CDR3: TGTGCCAGCGCCCTTGGAAACGGCGGACTTTTCTCCTACGAGCAGTACTTC. It translates to CASALGNGGLFSYEQYF.

This clonotype is classed as medium-sized. V usage is TRBV7-3 and J usage is TRBJ2-3, with D unclear. V lost 5 bases and J 0 bases, leaving 6 bases between the germline ends. CDR1 is SGHTA and CDR2 is FQGTGA in the germline V gene. This CDR3 region has 13 residues. In nucleotides, the CDR3 is TGTGCCAGCAGCACATACAGCACAGATACGCAGTATTTT. Its protein product is CASSTYSTDTQYF.

By proportion, this clonotype is medium-sized. The V call is TRBV20-1, the J call TRBJ1-1; a weak D match, TRBD1 (6 bases). V lost 0 bases and J lost 7, with 15 bases in between. This CDR3 region has 14 residues. From germline, CDR1 is DFQATT and CDR2 SNEGSKA (reference sequence). CDR3 region: CSARDRYGGLEAFF. The CDR3 DNA sequence: TGCAGTGCTAGAGATCGATACGGGGGGCTTGAAGCTTTCTTT.

This clonotype appeared many times. The chain carries TRBV6-2 or TRBV6-3 and TRBJ2-7; D not certain. The V and J ends lost 2 bases and 0 bases respectively, with 5 bases between them. Per germline, CDR1 MNHEY and CDR2 SVGEGT. This CDR3 is 13 amino acids long. The CDR3 DNA reads as TGTGCCAGCAGTTACGGGCCCTCCTACGAGCAGTACTTC. As protein: CASSYGPSYEQYF.

The chain employs TRBV12-3 or TRBV12-4 and TRBJ2-5; perhaps TRBD2 as D (5 bases). This CDR3 contains 15 residues. V shed 2 bases and J shed 5 bases, with 15 bases lying between them. CDR3 in DNA: TGTGCCAGCAGTTTAACGGCGGGCCCGGGGGAGACCCAGTACTTC. This codes for CASSLTAGPGETQYF.

This clonotype was found many times. The V gene is TRBV4-1, the J gene TRBJ2-3; D call uncertain. V was pared by 0 bases and J by 5 bases, with 18 bases between. Germline lookup yields CDR1 MGHRA and CDR2 YSYEKL. This CDR3 is built from 17 residues. Here the CDR3 reads CASSQERFGPLRDTQYF. In DNA form, the CDR3 reads TGCGCCAGCAGCCAAGAAAGGTTTGGCCCCTTAAGAGATACGCAGTATTTT.